Presented here are 17 T cell receptor beta chains from one specimen sequenced in a study of blood T cells in healthy people across ages. The authors ran a second PCR of about 7 to 12 cycles using a sample-barcoded 5' primer and a J-beta primer mix. MiXCR was run by TCRdb on the 5' RACE reads, yielding one entry per CDR3 protein. The sample comprises 720,000 or so distinct CDR3 sequences, less than 45% of which are singletons, and 30% rests with the top ten. Input material: blood. These receptors were obtained from an elderly man in good health.

At least ten counts were recorded for this clonotype. The chain links TRBV12-3 or TRBV12-4 to TRBJ2-1; 11 bases map to TRBD2. The V gene end was trimmed by 1 base and the J gene end by 7 bases; junction bases not matched to a gene: 6. The CDR3 has 16 amino acids. This CDR3 is CASSLEGTSGRNEQFF. In nucleotides, the CDR3 is TGTGCCAGCAGTTTAGAGGGGACTAGCGGTAGGAATGAGCAGTTCTTC.

This clonotype is a singleton in its sample. V usage is TRBV29-1 and J usage is TRBJ2-5; the D gene is possibly TRBD1 (5 bases). V lost 7 bases and J lost 11, with 14 bases in between. The CDR3 covers 10 residues. Germline loops: CDR1 SQVTM, CDR2 ANQGSEA. CDR3 residues: CSARQNEQYF. CDR3 nucleotide sequence: TGCAGCGCGCGACAGAATGAGCAGTACTTC.

This clonotype was detected many times. This chain links TRBV5-1 with TRBJ2-1; 8 bases line up with TRBD1. Germline CDR1 is SGHRS and CDR2 is YFSETQ. J gave up 7 bases and V 0 bases, and 6 bases lay outside the gene matches. The CDR3 runs 15 residues. The CDR3 region has the DNA TGCGCCAGCAGCTTGGTTTTCACAGGGGGGAATGAGCAGTTCTTC. Protein sequence: CASSLVFTGGNEQFF.

The chain joins TRBV7-9 to TRBJ2-7, with 7 nucleotides matching TRBD1. The length of the CDR3 is 13 residues. The junction had 4 bases not matched to a gene; V was cut back by 7 bases and J by 1 base. Germline lookup yields CDR1 SEHNR and CDR2 FQNEAQ (reference sequence). The CDR3 DNA follows: TGTGCCAGCAACAGGGGAGTTTCCTACGAGCAGTACTTC. It translates to CASNRGVSYEQYF.

The chain combines TRBV6-2 or TRBV6-3 with TRBJ2-1, with D perhaps matching TRBD1 (6 bases). V was shortened by 7 bases and J by 13 bases, with 26 bases between the two germline ends. Germline V gene data show CDR1 as MNHEY and CDR2 as SVGEGT. There are 15 residues in the CDR3. The CDR3 is CASILGTISKETQFF. The CDR3 DNA sequence: TGTGCCAGCATCCTCGGGACAATCTCTAAAGAGACCCAGTTCTTC.

The V gene is TRBV10-1, the J gene TRBJ2-4, with 8 nucleotides matching TRBD2. Germline lookup yields CDR1 WNHNN and CDR2 SYGVQD (reference sequence). The CDR3 has 14 amino acids. V lost 0 bases, J lost 5 bases, and 0 bases stayed unmatched. The CDR3 here is CASSESSGENIQYF. CDR3 bases: TGCGCCAGCAGTGAGTCTAGCGGGGAAAACATTCAGTACTTC.

The chain carries TRBV7-2 and TRBJ2-5, with TRBD1 identical over 7 bases. V lost 0 bases, J lost 5 bases, and 9 bases stayed unmatched. Germline CDR1 reads SGHTA; CDR2 reads FQGNSA. The CDR3 sequence is 16 residues long. CDR3 loop: CASSLAPQGLRETQYF. CDR3 sequence (DNA): TGTGCCAGCAGCTTAGCCCCACAGGGGTTAAGGGAGACCCAGTACTTC.

In its sample, this clonotype was seen a few times. J is TRBJ2-4 and V is TRBV7-8, with 7 bases fitting TRBD2. This CDR3 region has 15 residues. CDR1 is SGHVS, CDR2 FQNEAQ, per germline. The V and J ends lost 5 bases and 13 bases, in that order; junction bases with no gene match: 17. This CDR3 reads CASSPIPSTSPEQYF. The DNA of the CDR3 is TGTGCCAGCAGCCCGATCCCCTCGACTAGCCCAGAGCAGTACTTC. Complete variable domain (other parts from reference TRBV7-8 and TRBJ2-4): GAGVSQSPRYKVAKRGQDVALRCDPISGHVSLFWYQQALGQGPEFLTYFQNEAQLDKSGLPSDRFFAERPEGSVSTLKIQRTQQEDSAVYLCASSPIPSTSPEQYFGAGTRLSVL.

As to this clonotype: This may be a read error, as it is one base from a much larger clone. The rearrangement uses TRBV6-2 or TRBV6-3 and TRBJ2-7; D gene unclear. The germline V and J ends were trimmed by 5 bases and 2 bases, with 13 bases remaining between them. CDR1 and CDR2 from the germline V gene are MNHEY and SVGEGT. The length of the CDR3 is 14 residues. CDR3: CASSKDQPTYEQYF. DNA of the CDR3: TGTGCCAGCAGTAAGGACCAACCTACCTACGAGCAGTACTTC.

The CDR3 DNA reads as TGCGCCAGCAGCCAAGAGTGGCGGGGGGCGAACTACGAGCAGTACTTC. Its translation is CASSQEWRGANYEQYF. This chain connects TRBV4-3 to TRBJ2-7, with TRBD2 identical over 8 bases. The CDR3 totals 16 residues. Germline V lookup: CDR1 LGHNA, CDR2 YSLEER. J was trimmed by 3 bases and V by 0 bases; bases with no gene match: 7.

The chain employs TRBV30 and TRBJ2-5; D unclear. The end of the DNA aligns better with TRBJ2-7, so the J call may be wrong. The CDR3 contains 12 residues. Germline V CDR1 and CDR2: GTSNPN, SVGIG (reference sequence). CDR3 coding DNA: TGTGCCTGGCGGACGGAATACTACGAGCAGTACTTC. Translation: CAWRTEYYEQYF.

J is TRBJ2-1 and V is TRBV6-5, with 8 bases lining up with TRBD2. The junction had 8 bases not matched to a gene; V was cut back by 2 bases and J by 8 bases. Germline CDR1 and CDR2: MNHEY and SVGAGI. CDR3 length: 15 residues. The CDR3 region is CASSYQTGGIYEQFF. CDR3 nucleotide sequence: TGTGCCAGCAGTTACCAAACGGGGGGGATCTATGAGCAGTTCTTC.

This clonotype was found many times. The chain has TRBV7-2 and TRBJ2-5, with a tentative D call TRBD1 (6 bases). V dropped 4 bases and J dropped 4 bases, with 16 bases sitting between them. Germline values: CDR1 SGHTA, CDR2 FQGNSA. CDR3 size: 15 residues. CDR3 sequence: CASSSYRARVETQYF. CDR3 DNA sequence: TGTGCCAGCAGCTCATACAGGGCACGCGTAGAGACCCAGTACTTC.

This clonotype has only one observation. The CDR3 sequence: CASTLGQPLNYEQYF. As DNA, the CDR3 is TGTGCCAGCACCTTGGGACAGCCACTCAACTACGAGCAGTACTTC. The chain carries TRBV6-1 and TRBJ2-5, with 7 positions matching TRBD1. The last part of the DNA fits TRBJ2-7 better; the J call may be wrong. The CDR3 consists of 15 residues. Germline assignment: CDR1 MNHNS and CDR2 SASEGT.

The table lists this clonotype with a count of one. The chain employs TRBV12-3 or TRBV12-4 and TRBJ1-4, with D possibly matching TRBD1 (6 bases). The CDR3 has 16 residues. V was clipped by 6 bases and J by 6 bases, with 20 bases between them. CDR3 protein: CASSPTNTGLDEKLFF. The CDR3 coding sequence is TGTGCCAGCAGCCCTACCAACACAGGGTTAGATGAAAAACTGTTTTTT.

As to this clonotype: The junction differs from germline at one of its ends, possibly a read error. The rearrangement uses TRBV18 and TRBJ2-7; the D gene is possibly TRBD2 (6 bases). Germline V CDR1 and CDR2: KGHSH, LQKENI. The CDR3 extends over 13 amino acids. The CDR3 region is CASPPGRDYEQYF. Written as DNA, the CDR3 is TGTGCCAGCCCACCTGGGCGGGACTACGAGCAGTACTTC. The full variable domain, in which reference TRBV18 and TRBJ2-7 provide the parts outside the CDR3, is NAGVMQNPRHLVRRRGQEARLRCSPMKGHSHVYWYRQLPEEGLKFMVYLQKENIIDESGMPKERFSAEFPKEGPSILRIQQVVRGDSAAYFCASPPGRDYEQYFGPGTRLTVT.

This clonotype was picked up a small number of times. This rearrangement joins TRBV29-1 to TRBJ2-2; 7 nucleotides agree with TRBD1. The germline V gene encodes CDR1 SQVTM and CDR2 ANQGSEA. V lost 5 bases, J lost 0 bases, and 3 bases stayed unmatched. The length of the CDR3 is 14 residues. The CDR3 here is CSVLGQTNTGELFF. CDR3 in DNA: TGCAGCGTTCTGGGACAGACGAACACCGGGGAGCTGTTTTTT.